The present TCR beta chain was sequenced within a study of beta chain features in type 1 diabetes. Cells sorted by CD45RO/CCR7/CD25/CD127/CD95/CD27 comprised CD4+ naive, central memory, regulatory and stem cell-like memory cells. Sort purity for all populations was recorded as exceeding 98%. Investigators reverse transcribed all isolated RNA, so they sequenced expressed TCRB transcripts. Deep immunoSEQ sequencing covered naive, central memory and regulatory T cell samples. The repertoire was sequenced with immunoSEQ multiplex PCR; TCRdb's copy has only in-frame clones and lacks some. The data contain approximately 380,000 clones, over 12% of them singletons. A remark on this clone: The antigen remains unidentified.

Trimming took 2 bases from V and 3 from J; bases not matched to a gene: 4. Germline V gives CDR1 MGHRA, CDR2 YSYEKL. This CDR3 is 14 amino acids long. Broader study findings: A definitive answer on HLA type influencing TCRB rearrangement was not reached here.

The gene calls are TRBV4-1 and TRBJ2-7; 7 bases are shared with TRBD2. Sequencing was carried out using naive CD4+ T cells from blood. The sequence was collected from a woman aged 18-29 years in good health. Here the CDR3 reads CASSQRGDYYEQYF. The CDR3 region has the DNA TGCGCCAGCAGCCAAAGAGGGGACTACTACGAGCAGTACTTC.